The source of this T cell receptor beta chain is a study of blood T cell repertoires in COVID-19. Study overall: There were acute and convalescent COVID-19 samples, and they came from the United States, Italy and Spain.

There are a few counts of this clone. The junction had 4 bases not matched to a gene; V was cut back by 9 bases and J by 2 bases. The CDR3 is made up of 12 amino acids. Measured with immunoSEQ multiplex PCR; TCRdb has only the in-frame clones, and not every one. The top ten hold approximately 19% of the sample, which has about 67,000 clones, roughly 89% seen once. The V gene is TRBV23-1, the J gene TRBJ2-7, with 7 bases that match TRBD1. TRBV23-1 is marked as an open reading frame, function uncertain. Material: peripheral blood. The source of this sequence is a woman of 80 years or more with acute or convalescent COVID-19. CDR3 loop: CARLQGAYEQYF. DNA for the CDR3: TGCGCCAGGCTTCAGGGGGCCTACGAGCAGTACTTC.